The 30 T cell receptor beta chains presented below share a single source sample, sequenced in a study of CD8 T cell repertoires and HIV-1 epitope variants. The data were produced by immunoSEQ multiplex PCR, yet TCRdb's version contains in-frame clones alone and is incomplete. The sample carries under 7,500 clones, nearly 70% recorded once. What these receptors recognize is not known. Sequencing was performed on cultured CD8+ T cells derived from PBMCs. Receptors were obtained from a male donor with HIV.

The chain has TRBV29-1 and TRBJ2-1; 7 bases line up with TRBD1. The V segment lost 7 bases and the J segment 0 bases; nucleotides outside the gene matches: 9. This CDR3 comprises 15 residues. Germline V gives CDR1 SQVTM, CDR2 ANQGSEA. CDR3 residues: CSALDRASSYNEQFF. The DNA of the CDR3 is TGCAGCGCTCTTGACAGGGCAAGCTCCTACAATGAGCAGTTCTTC.

This clone was found once. The chain couples TRBV27 to TRBJ2-7; the D gene is possibly TRBD2 (6 bases). This CDR3 has 12 residues. Trimming took off 6 bases at V and 5 bases at J, with 11 bases between the two ends. CDR1 is MNHEY and CDR2 is SMNVEV in the germline V gene (reference sequence). CDR3: CASSPGTDEQYF. The CDR3 DNA reads as TGTGCCAGCAGCCCAGGGACTGACGAGCAGTACTTC.

V is TRBV21-1 and J is TRBJ2-2; the table's D call TRBD1 went unverified against the DNA. TRBV21-1 is described as a pseudogene. The CDR3 contains 15 residues. The CDR3 here is CASSKKGHNTGELFF. DNA of the CDR3: TGTGCCAGCAGCAAAAAGGGACATAACACCGGGGAGCTGTTTTTT.

By share, this clone counts as medium-sized. Other DNA sequences from this sample encode an identical CDR3 as well. The chain couples TRBV4-2 to TRBJ2-7, with 7 bases identical to TRBD2. This CDR3 is built from 12 residues. The V and J ends lost 1 base and 7 bases, in that order; junction bases with no gene match: 1. Per the germline V gene, CDR1 is LGHNA and CDR2 is YNFKEQ. The CDR3 DNA follows: TGTGCCAGCAGCCAAGCCGGGGGGGAGCAGTACTTC. Translation: CASSQAGGEQYF.

The table lists this clone with a count of one. V usage is TRBV7-2 and J usage is TRBJ2-5, with a weak D call TRBD2 (6 bases). The CDR3 spans 13 residues. With 5 bases removed from V and 3 bases from J, the gap between germline ends came to 10 bases. Germline CDR1 is SGHTA and CDR2 is FQGNSA. Here the CDR3 DNA reads TGTGCCAGCAGCCGGTCGGGGGAAGAGACCCAGTACTTC. It specifies CASSRSGEETQYF.

The chain has TRBV5-6 and TRBJ2-7; a possible D gene is TRBD1 (5 bases). Germline V lookup: CDR1 SGHDT, CDR2 YYEEEE. The CDR3 has 11 amino acids. V was clipped by 4 bases and J by 6 bases, with 8 bases between them. The CDR3 region is CASSEQGEQYF. In DNA form, the CDR3 reads TGTGCCAGCAGCGAGCAGGGCGAGCAGTACTTC.

The chain combines TRBV9 with TRBJ1-6; the D is unclear. CDR1 is SGDLS, CDR2 YYNGEE, per germline. This CDR3 contains 14 residues. V was shortened by 0 bases and J by 7 bases, with 8 bases between the two germline ends. DNA for the CDR3: TGTGCCAGCAGCGTAGGAGTGAGGAATTCACCCCTCCACTTT. This codes for CASSVGVRNSPLHF.

Regarding this clone: A read error may produce the germline difference seen at one junction end. The CDR3 here is CASSYRGDLWETQYF. The CDR3 DNA reads as TGTGCCAGTAGTTATAGAGGGGACCTTTGGGAGACCCAGTACTTC. This chain uses TRBV6-5 with TRBJ2-5; D possibly uses TRBD1 or TRBD2 (5 bases each). The CDR3 is 15 residues long. CDR1 is MNHEY, CDR2 SVGAGI, per germline.

V is TRBV9 and J is TRBJ2-7; TRBD2 agrees at 8 bases. Germline CDR1 reads SGDLS; CDR2 reads YYNGEE. This CDR3 is 15 amino acids long. V lost 2 bases, J lost 2 bases, and 6 bases stayed unmatched. The CDR3 DNA is TGTGCCAGCAGCGTCGGACTAGCTTCCCCCTACGAGCAGTACTTC. Amino acid sequence: CASSVGLASPYEQYF.

The table lists this clone with a few counts. The CDR3 DNA reads as TGTGCCAGCAGTTTTGTGACAGGGTCCTACGAGCAGTACTTC. Protein product: CASSFVTGSYEQYF. This chain links TRBV28 with TRBJ2-7; 7 positions match TRBD1. V gave up 3 bases and J gave up 1 base; unmatched junction bases: 3. The germline gives CDR1 MDHEN, CDR2 SYDVKM. This CDR3 region has 14 residues.

The rearrangement uses TRBV9 and TRBJ2-5; TRBD1 might be the D (5 bases). V was trimmed by 1 base and J by 5 bases, leaving 12 bases between them. This CDR3 contains 14 residues. Germline loops: CDR1 SGDLS, CDR2 YYNGEE. The CDR3 nucleotides read TGTGCCAGCAGCGTACTCGGGCCAGGGGAGACCCAGTACTTC. Residues: CASSVLGPGETQYF.

This clone has a handful of counts. The J gene is TRBJ2-7, the V gene TRBV14; 10 positions match TRBD1. CDR1 SGHDN and CDR2 FVKESK come from the germline V gene. This CDR3 has 16 amino acids. Germline trimming cut 3 bases from V and 6 bases from J; bases unmatched to any gene: 11. The CDR3 spells CASSQRTGTGASEQYF. The CDR3 nucleotides read TGTGCCAGCAGCCAGAGAACCGGGACAGGGGCCTCCGAGCAGTACTTC.

This clone is a singleton in its sample. This chain links TRBV9 with TRBJ2-3; 7 bases fit TRBD2. V lost 0 bases, J lost 1 base, and 5 bases stayed unmatched. The CDR3 runs to 16 residues. Germline CDR1 and CDR2: SGDLS and YYNGEE. The CDR3 protein is CASSVGSGLRTDTQYF. In DNA form, the CDR3 reads TGTGCCAGCAGCGTAGGTAGCGGGCTACGCACAGATACGCAGTATTTT.

The V call is TRBV28, the J call TRBJ2-3; D uncertain. The CDR3 has 16 amino acids. Trimming removed 4 bases at V and 4 bases at J, with 18 bases between. CDR1 and CDR2 (germline): MDHEN, SYDVKM. CDR3 sequence: CASSSFFELESDTQYF. The CDR3 nucleotides read TGTGCCAGCAGTTCCTTCTTCGAGTTGGAGTCAGATACGCAGTATTTT.

This clone was picked up a small number of times. The J gene is TRBJ2-7, the V gene TRBV7-8, with 8 positions matching TRBD1. The CDR3 runs to 14 residues. Germline CDR1 SGHVS, CDR2 FQNEAQ. V was pared by 1 base and J by 4 bases, with 3 bases of the junction left unmatched. CDR3: CASSLGTGSYEQYF. In DNA, the CDR3 is TGTGCCAGCAGCTTAGGGACAGGGAGTTACGAGCAGTACTTC. The variable domain in full, completed from reference TRBV7-8 and TRBJ2-7, reads GAGVSQSPRYKVAKRGQDVALRCDPISGHVSLFWYQQALGQGPEFLTYFQNEAQLDKSGLPSDRFFAERPEGSVSTLKIQRTQQEDSAVYLCASSLGTGSYEQYFGPGTRLTVT.

This chain joins TRBV5-6 and TRBJ2-7; D uncertain. The CDR3 spans 14 residues. The V end lost 4 bases, the J end lost 0 bases, and 11 bases lay between the germline ends. Per the germline V gene, CDR1 is SGHDT and CDR2 is YYEEEE. CDR3 sequence (DNA): TGTGCCAGCAGCCCCTTAGTGGGCTCCTACGAGCAGTACTTC. Its protein is CASSPLVGSYEQYF.

By share, this clone ranks as hyperexpanded. V and J are TRBV4-1 and TRBJ1-2; D unresolved. CDR3 length: 16 residues. The V gene's germline CDR1 is MGHRA and CDR2 YSYEKL. Trimming cost V 0 bases and J 3 bases, with 14 bases left between them. In DNA, the CDR3 is TGCGCCAGCAGCCAAGATCCCCCAGACTTGGACTATGGCTACACCTTC. This encodes CASSQDPPDLDYGYTF.

This sequence joins TRBV9 and TRBJ1-1, with 8 bases identical to TRBD1. The junction had 7 bases not matched to a gene; V was cut back by 0 bases and J by 0 bases. The germline V gene has CDR1 SGDLS and CDR2 YYNGEE. CDR3 length equals 17 residues. Here the CDR3 reads CASSVATPGQVNTEAFF. The CDR3 DNA reads TGTGCCAGCAGCGTAGCTACTCCGGGACAGGTGAACACTGAAGCTTTCTTT.

The rearrangement joins TRBV28 to TRBJ2-3; TRBD2 is a possible D gene (6 bases). Trimming pared 2 bases from V and 0 bases from J, leaving 15 bases between. This CDR3 is built from 17 residues. The germline V gene has CDR1 MDHEN and CDR2 SYDVKM. The DNA of the CDR3 is TGTGCCAGCAGTTTAGAGGAGGGGATAGCTAGCACAGATACGCAGTATTTT. This gives the protein CASSLEEGIASTDTQYF.

This clone has just a few counts. The chain couples TRBV9 to TRBJ1-5; D call uncertain. Germline V gene sequence: CDR1 SGDLS, CDR2 YYNGEE. CDR3 size: 15 residues. V was trimmed by 3 bases and J by 3 bases, leaving 13 bases between them. CDR3 DNA sequence: TGTGCCAGCAGCGCCCGAGGGAGTCTCAATCAGCCCCAGCATTTT. It translates to CASSARGSLNQPQHF.

The rearrangement joins TRBV19 to TRBJ1-1; D unresolved. Germline assignment: CDR1 LNHDA and CDR2 SQIVND (reference sequence). Trimming cost V 3 bases and J 3 bases, with 8 bases left between them. This CDR3 spans 13 amino acids. The CDR3 protein is CASSMVRDTEAFF. In nucleotides, the CDR3 is TGTGCCAGTAGTATGGTCCGGGACACTGAAGCTTTCTTT.

The chain combines TRBV12-5 with TRBJ2-5, with 11 bases identical to TRBD2. This CDR3 region has 16 residues. J lost 5 bases, V lost 3 bases, and 8 bases had no gene match. Germline V gene lookup returns CDR1 LGHNT and CDR2 FRNRAP. The DNA of the CDR3 is TGTGCTAGTGGTTTCAATAGCGGGAGGGTGGGGGAGACCCAGTACTTC. Protein: CASGFNSGRVGETQYF.

Details on this clone: Distinct nucleotide sequences in the sample also encode this CDR3. V and J are TRBV7-7 and TRBJ2-5; D ambiguous. CDR3 size: 14 residues. Germline V gene data show CDR1 as SSHAT and CDR2 as FNYEAQ (reference sequence). Trimming pared 0 bases from V and 5 bases from J, leaving 10 bases between. CDR3 in amino acids: CASSLAPERETQYF. CDR3 DNA: TGTGCCAGCAGCTTAGCTCCCGAGAGGGAGACCCAGTACTTC.

The chain couples TRBV14 to TRBJ2-1; 10 nucleotides match TRBD2. The germline V gene has CDR1 SGHDN and CDR2 FVKESK. CDR3 length equals 13 residues. The J segment lost 9 bases and the V segment lost 6 bases, leaving 5 bases of the junction unmatched. CDR3 in DNA: TGTGCCAGCAGGCTAGCGGGAGAAGGTGAGCAGTTCTTC. This gives the protein CASRLAGEGEQFF.

J is TRBJ2-3 and V is TRBV11-2; no clear D. This CDR3 comprises 11 residues. V lost 1 base to trimming and J lost 5 bases, with 1 base between them. From germline, CDR1 is SGHAT and CDR2 FQNNGV. In nucleotides, the CDR3 is TGTGCCAGCAGCTTAGGAGATACGCAGTATTTT. It translates to CASSLGDTQYF. The full variable domain, rest sourced from reference TRBV11-2 and TRBJ2-3, is EAGVAQSPRYKIIEKRQSVAFWCNPISGHATLYWYQQILGQGPKLLIQFQNNGVVDDSQLPKDRFSAERLKGVDSTLKIQPAKLEDSAVYLCASSLGDTQYFGPGTRLTVL.

Only one count was recorded for this clone. This chain connects TRBV27 to TRBJ2-7; D is undetermined. The V end was cut by 8 bases, the J end by 7 bases, with 18 bases between. Germline values: CDR1 MNHEY, CDR2 SMNVEV (reference sequence). This CDR3 spans 13 amino acids. The CDR3 protein is CASSRLSFLEQYF. In DNA form, the CDR3 reads TGTGCCAGCTCCCGACTCTCATTCCTGGAGCAGTACTTC.

The genes are TRBV11-2 and TRBJ1-3; TRBD1 is a possible D gene (5 bases). The V gene lost 5 bases and the J gene lost 8 bases, with 16 bases spanning the gap. CDR1 and CDR2 from the germline V gene are SGHAT and FQNNGV. The CDR3 runs to 14 residues. Here the CDR3 reads CASSPPMGTDTIYF. The CDR3 bases are TGTGCCAGCAGCCCCCCAATGGGGACGGACACCATATATTTT.

The rearrangement links TRBV18 to TRBJ2-5; D unclear. Germline V lookup: CDR1 KGHSH, CDR2 LQKENI. This CDR3 region has 15 residues. V was cut by 4 bases and J by 0 bases, with 12 bases left in between. CDR3 residues: CASSRDNLYQETQYF. The CDR3 DNA is TGTGCCAGCTCACGTGACAACCTGTACCAAGAGACCCAGTACTTC.

This rearrangement joins TRBV6-5 to TRBJ2-1; weak D call: TRBD2 (7 bases). CDR3 length equals 12 residues. The germline V gene has CDR1 MNHEY and CDR2 SVGAGI. V lost 4 bases, J lost 12 bases, and 13 bases lay in between. The CDR3 loop is CASSLGGGGQFF. CDR3 DNA: TGTGCCAGCAGTTTAGGAGGGGGGGGGCAGTTCTTC.

This chain joins TRBV25-1 and TRBJ2-7, with D possibly being TRBD2 (6 bases). Germline V lookup: CDR1 MGHDK, CDR2 SYGVNS. V shed 4 bases and J shed 3 bases, with 16 bases lying between them. The CDR3 spans 15 residues. In nucleotides, the CDR3 is TGTGCCAGCAGTGGAGTTTCGGGGGAAGGCTACGAGCAGTACTTC. This gives the protein CASSGVSGEGYEQYF.